These 2 T cell receptor beta chains came from one sample sequenced in a study of cytomegalovirus exposure and HLA in healthy donors. PCR employed 60 Vbeta and 13 Jbeta primers. Assay: immunoSEQ multiplex PCR; the TCRdb copy retains only in-frame clones and omits some. This sample carries about 180,000 clones, roughly 79% of them seen once, and the ten largest clones take 2.9%. Specimen: PBMCs. All receptors derive from a male donor in good health and CMV-seronegative.

The gene calls are TRBV5-1 and TRBJ2-1, with 7 bases fitting TRBD2. This CDR3 has 15 amino acids. Germline V CDR1 and CDR2: SGHRS, YFSETQ. With 3 bases clipped from V and 0 bases from J, the junction kept 3 bases outside the gene matches. The chain's CDR3 is CASSSRGSSYNEQFF. The CDR3 nucleotides read TGCGCCAGCAGCTCGCGGGGGAGCTCCTACAATGAGCAGTTCTTC.

CDR3 region: CSARERGTQYF. The CDR3 DNA sequence: TGCAGTGCTAGAGAGCGAGGTACGCAGTATTTT. The chain combines TRBV20-1 with TRBJ2-3; no definite D call. V lost 0 bases to trimming and J lost 8 bases, with 6 bases between them. Germline loops: CDR1 DFQATT, CDR2 SNEGSKA (reference sequence). CDR3 length: 11 residues.